This record looks at one TCR beta chain sequence and its context. The target antigen is unknown. These data come from a study of T cell responses to AZD1222 COVID-19 vaccine. General study points: Spike-specific TCR breadth rose after two AZD1222 doses, and depth rose as well. No repertoire was sampled before or during the peak T cell response, only after it.

Second-dose timings of about 4 or about 12 weeks were pooled. Generated by immunoSEQ multiplex PCR, the TCRdb table keeps only in-frame clones and is missing some. In the table there are about 180,000 clones, 80% to 95% of which are singletons. V lost 5 bases, J lost 6 bases, and 18 bases lay in between. The length of the CDR3 is 15 residues. Germline CDR1 SGHRS, CDR2 YFSETQ. V gene TRBV5-1 combines with J gene TRBJ2-1; TRBD1 might be the D (6 bases). The sequence came from an adult who received the AZD1222 COVID-19 vaccine. Sample: peripheral blood, taken 28 days after the second AZD1222 dose. CDR3 in DNA: TGCGCCAGCAGTACAGGGAAGTTTGAAGGCAATGAGCAGTTCTTC. Protein product: CASSTGKFEGNEQFF.